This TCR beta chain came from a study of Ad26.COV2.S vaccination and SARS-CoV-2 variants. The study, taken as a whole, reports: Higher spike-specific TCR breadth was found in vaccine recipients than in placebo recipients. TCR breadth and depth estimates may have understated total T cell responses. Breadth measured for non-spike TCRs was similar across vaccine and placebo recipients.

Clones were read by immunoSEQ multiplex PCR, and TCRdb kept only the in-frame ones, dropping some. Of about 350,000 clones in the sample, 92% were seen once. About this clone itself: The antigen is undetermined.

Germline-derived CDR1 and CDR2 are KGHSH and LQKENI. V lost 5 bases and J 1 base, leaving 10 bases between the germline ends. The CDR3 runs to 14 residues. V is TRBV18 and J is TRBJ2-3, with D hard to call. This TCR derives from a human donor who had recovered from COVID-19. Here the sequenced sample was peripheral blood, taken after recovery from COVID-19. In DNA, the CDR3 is TGTGCCAGCTCAGAGTACAGCCGCACAGATACGCAGTATTTT. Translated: CASSEYSRTDTQYF.